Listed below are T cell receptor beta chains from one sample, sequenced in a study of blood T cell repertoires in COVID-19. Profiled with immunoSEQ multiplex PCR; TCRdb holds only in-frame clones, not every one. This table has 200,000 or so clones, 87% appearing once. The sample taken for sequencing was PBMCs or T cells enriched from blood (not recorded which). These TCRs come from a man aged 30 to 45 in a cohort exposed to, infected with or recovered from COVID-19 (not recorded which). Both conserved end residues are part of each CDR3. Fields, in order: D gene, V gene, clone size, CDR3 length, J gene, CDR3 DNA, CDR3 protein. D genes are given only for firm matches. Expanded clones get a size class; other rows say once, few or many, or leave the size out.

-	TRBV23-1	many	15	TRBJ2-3	TGCGCCAGCGCTGAAAGGGGTTGTGGGACAGATACGCAGTATTTT	CASAERGCGTDTQYF
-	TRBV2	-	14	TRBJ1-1	TGTGCCAGCAGGCGAGGCGTGGGGAACACTGAAGCTTTCTTT	CASRRGVGNTEAFF
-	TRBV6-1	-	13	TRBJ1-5	TGTGCCAGCAGTGAAAATCGTAATCAGCCCCAGCATTTT	CASSENRNQPQHF
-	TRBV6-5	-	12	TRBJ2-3	TGTGCCACCGGGGACTTTGAGGATACGCAGTATTTT	CATGDFEDTQYF
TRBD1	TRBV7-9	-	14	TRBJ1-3	TGTGCCAGCAGCAAGGACAGGGCTTTCGACACCATATATTTT	CASSKDRAFDTIYF
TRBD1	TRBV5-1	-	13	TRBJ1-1	TGCGCCAGCAGCTTACCCGGGACAGATGAAGCTTTCTTT	CASSLPGTDEAFF
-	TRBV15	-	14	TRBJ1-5	TGTGCCACCAGCAGAGGACAACCGAATCAGCCCCAGCATTTT	CATSRGQPNQPQHF
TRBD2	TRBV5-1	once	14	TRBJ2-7	TGCGCCAGCAGCCCGGACGGGGGGGCCTACGAGCAGTACTTC	CASSPDGGAYEQYF
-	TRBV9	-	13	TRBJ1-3	TGTGCCAGCGCAGGGGCTCCCGGAAACACCATATATTTT	CASAGAPGNTIYF
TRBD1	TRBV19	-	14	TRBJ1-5	TGTGCCAGTGGGGGACAGGGCAGCAATCAGCCCCAGCATTTT	CASGGQGSNQPQHF
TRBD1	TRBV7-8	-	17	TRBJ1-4	TGTGCCAGCAGCTTAGGTATCGACAGGGGGAAGCGTGAAAAACTGTTTTTT	CASSLGIDRGKREKLFF
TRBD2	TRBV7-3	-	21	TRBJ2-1	TGTGCCAGCAGCTTAACGAGGCCCCCTAGCGGGAGGGCCCCCTCCTACAATGAGCAGTTCTTC	CASSLTRPPSGRAPSYNEQFF
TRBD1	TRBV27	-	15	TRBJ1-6	TGTGCCAGCAGTCTACAGGGGCGTTTTAATTCACCCCTCCACTTT	CASSLQGRFNSPLHF
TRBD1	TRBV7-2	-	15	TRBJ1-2	TGTGCCAGCAGCCCCGACAGGGGCGGCTACTATGGCTACACCTTC	CASSPDRGGYYGYTF
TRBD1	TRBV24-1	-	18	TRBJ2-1	TGTGCCACCAGTGACCGGAACCGGGACAGGGGCTCCTACAATGAGCAGTTCTTC	CATSDRNRDRGSYNEQFF